Given below is one T cell receptor beta chain in context. Its cognate antigen is unknown. The data were obtained in a study of lymphopenia after photon versus proton radiotherapy. Study-level results: Relative stability marked proton patients; photon patients lost diversity and naive cells.

Germline V gene data show CDR1 as LNHDA and CDR2 as SQIVND (reference sequence). Trimming took 4 bases from V and 1 from J; bases not matched to a gene: 8. The CDR3 runs 16 residues. Produced via immunoSEQ multiplex PCR; TCRdb's table is partial and in-frame only. The repertoire holds about 30,000 clones, with approximately 95% as singletons. Sequenced here: peripheral blood, sampled from a patient treated with photon-based radiotherapy. This chain uses TRBV19 with TRBJ1-1; 8 bases are shared with TRBD1. This receptor was identified in a woman in her forties or fifties with cholangiocarcinoma. CDR3: CASSNHGQGENTEAFF. The CDR3, as DNA: TGTGCCAGTAGTAACCACGGACAGGGAGAGAACACTGAAGCTTTCTTT.